This entry concerns a single T cell receptor beta chain. Its antigen remains unknown. The sample comes from a study of Ad26.COV2.S vaccination and SARS-CoV-2 variants. Looking at the study overall: Ad26.COV2.S was injected intramuscularly once or twice, 56 days apart. Study results and limitations: The placebo group had lower spike-specific TCR breadth than the vaccine recipients did. With respect to non-spike TCR breadth, vaccine and placebo recipients were similar.

Germline V gene data show CDR1 as SGDLS and CDR2 as YYNGEE. V was pared by 3 bases and J by 0 bases, with 9 bases of the junction left unmatched. The CDR3 has 17 amino acids. This sample's treatment: around 19 received Ad26.COV2.S at low or high dose, single or two shots; several received placebo; per-sample allocation not given. The samples date from day 63 after the first vaccine or placebo injection. Sequenced by immunoSEQ multiplex PCR; TCRdb stores in-frame clones only, minus some. The data show around 320,000 clones, with around 90% seen just once and about 3.4% held by the top ten. Material: peripheral blood, obtained in a trial of Ad26.COV2.S vaccine versus placebo. This receptor was taken from a person aged 18-65 years who received the Ad26.COV2.S COVID-19 vaccine or a placebo. V usage is TRBV9 and J usage is TRBJ1-3, with 7 bases matching TRBD1. CDR3: CASSARTRDSSGNTIYF. CDR3 DNA: TGTGCCAGCAGCGCCCGAACCCGGGACAGCTCTGGAAACACCATATATTTT.